The entry below describes one T cell receptor (beta chain). Antigen unknown. TCR sequencing used cDNA made by reverse transcription of extracted RNA. Assay: immunoSEQ multiplex PCR; the TCRdb copy retains only in-frame clones and omits some. Of 150,000 to 200,000 clones listed, 60% were seen once; the top ten hold 14%. In germline, CDR1 is SGHRS, CDR2 YFSETQ. After removal of 3 bases from V and 13 bases from J, the junction contained 8 bases not matched to a gene. The CDR3 has 14 residues. The data derive from a study of CD8+ T cells in alopecia areata. Points from the study as a whole: Sharing of TCRs across patients appeared less clear than in mice, possibly for HLA-related reasons. Having one nonresponder leaves uncertain how baseline CD8+ expansion relates to response.

Documented treatment: oral pan-JAK inhibitor, 5-10 mg twice daily. In alopecia areata patients, both lesional scalp punch biopsies and peripheral blood were collected. The source is a human donor with alopecia areata. The source was CD4+ T cells sorted from blood, collected at week 24, from a patient treated with tofacitinib. The J gene is TRBJ2-2, the V gene TRBV5-1, with TRBD1 identical over 11 bases. In DNA, the CDR3 is TGCGCCAGCAGCTCCGGGACAGGGGGGAATTGGCTGTTTTTT. This encodes CASSSGTGGNWLFF.